This T cell receptor beta chain was documented in a study of spatial heterogeneity in lung cancer. Sample time point: sample taken at primary tumor resection. TCRdb re-derived calls from the 5' RACE reads in MiXCR, one entry per CDR3 protein. This table holds roughly 25,000 distinct CDR3 sequences, less than 6% found once. This clonotype was detected ten times or more. The CDR3 totals 15 residues. The V end was cut by 6 bases, the J end by 6 bases, with 18 bases between. CDR1 is MNHNS, CDR2 SASEGT, per germline. The chain couples TRBV6-1 to TRBJ2-1; D ambiguous. The sequences come from PBMCs, collected at surgery. This receptor was obtained from a male donor with early-stage non-small cell lung cancer. CDR3 nucleotide sequence: TGTGCCAGCAGGGTGACGCCCTCAACCAGCAATGAGCAGTTCTTC. Encoded protein: CASRVTPSTSNEQFF.